The clone carrying this TCR beta chain appeared many times. The antigen is not known. The CDR3 sequence is 15 residues long. Germline V gene data show CDR1 as SGHRS and CDR2 as YFSETQ. V was clipped by 6 bases and J by 0 bases, with 12 bases between them. Making the TCR beta libraries involved quantitative 5'-RACE with molecular barcodes. In TCRdb, the 5' RACE reads were re-called with MiXCR into one record per CDR3 protein. The sample holds around 180,000 distinct CDR3 sequences; 18% are singletons and the top ten take around 4.7%. This sample was taken from a study of CD8 T cells in ankylosing spondylitis. The study's findings and limits: Made up of under 10 highly homologous variants, a TCR beta motif appeared characteristic of ankylosing spondylitis blood.

J is TRBJ2-2 and V is TRBV5-1; D is possibly TRBD1 or TRBD2 (5 bases each). The sample taken for sequencing was blood, either unsorted or a sorted T cell fraction (not recorded which). The TCR was taken from a male donor aged 10-35 years with ankylosing spondylitis or in good health (not recorded which). This CDR3 reads CASKRGFANTGELFF. CDR3 in DNA: TGCGCCAGCAAGAGGGGCTTTGCGAACACCGGGGAGCTGTTTTTT.